Given below is one TCR beta chain in context. The table came from immunoSEQ multiplex PCR; TCRdb's copy has only in-frame clones and leaves some out. Of about 160,000 clones listed, 93% are singletons. This sample was taken from a study of control samples from healthy donors and cancer patients. CDR3 length: 13 amino acids. The V and J ends lost 1 base and 8 bases respectively, with 11 bases between them. This receptor was identified in a man aged 18 to 30 in good health. The sample taken for sequencing was blood. V and J are TRBV12-3 or TRBV12-4 and TRBJ2-5; no definite D call. The chain's CDR3 is CASSLGGLGTQYF. In DNA, the CDR3 is TGTGCCAGCAGTTTAGGAGGTCTAGGTACCCAGTACTTC.